This T cell receptor (beta chain) comes out of a study of neoadjuvant nivolumab and ipilimumab in lung cancer. Across the whole study: The combination arm added day-1 ipilimumab 1 mg/kg to nivolumab 3 mg/kg on days 1, 15, 29. Overall study results and limits: Resected tumors had greater TCR richness and clonality than uninvolved lung. Pretherapy blood TCR richness correlated positively with resected tumor richness. Pathologic regression was not significantly tied to TCR clonality.

Of note for this clone: Its antigen is as yet unknown.

Trimming removed 8 bases at V and 4 bases at J, with 6 bases between. Germline assignment: CDR1 SGHAT and CDR2 FQNNGV. This CDR3 is 11 amino acids long. Clones were sequenced by immunoSEQ multiplex PCR, and TCRdb holds only the in-frame ones, with some missing. The table lists 28,000 or so clones, 83% of them singletons. This chain joins TRBV11-2 and TRBJ2-1; D call uncertain. The material sequenced was tumor tissue, taken after neoadjuvant nivolumab, alone or with ipilimumab, at or shortly before surgery. This TCR derives from an adult with non-small cell lung cancer. The CDR3 nucleotides read TGTGCCAGCGTCGGATACAATGAGCAGTTCTTC. Protein sequence: CASVGYNEQFF.